The sequence of this T cell receptor (beta chain) was determined in a study of early T cells in non-severe SARS-CoV-2 infection. Study at large: Unsorted whole blood bulk RNA was sequenced, with unpaired chains. The study's findings and limits: In VDJdb matching, anti-spike CD8 responses were favored while private and CD4 specificities went missing.

The TCR library protocol was used to attach unique molecular identifiers. These identifiers were attached to individual cDNA molecules. Using its own MiXCR run on the 5' RACE reads, TCRdb lists one record per CDR3 protein. The sample lists more than 85,000 distinct CDR3 sequences; 16% were seen once. This clonotype has more than one count but fewer than ten. Its antigen is currently unknown. The sample comprised whole blood. The source of this sequence is an adult who was a healthcare worker with PCR-confirmed SARS-CoV-2 infection or an uninfected control (not recorded which).

Here the CDR3 reads CASSGQGYGYTF. CDR3 nucleotides: TGTGCCAGCAGCGGACAGGGCTATGGCTACACCTTC. The chain joins TRBV6-2 or TRBV6-3 to TRBJ1-2; the match to TRBD1 covers 8 bases. The V segment lost 6 bases and the J segment 4 bases; nucleotides outside the gene matches: 1. This CDR3 region has 12 residues. Germline V gene sequence: CDR1 MNHEY, CDR2 SVGEGT.